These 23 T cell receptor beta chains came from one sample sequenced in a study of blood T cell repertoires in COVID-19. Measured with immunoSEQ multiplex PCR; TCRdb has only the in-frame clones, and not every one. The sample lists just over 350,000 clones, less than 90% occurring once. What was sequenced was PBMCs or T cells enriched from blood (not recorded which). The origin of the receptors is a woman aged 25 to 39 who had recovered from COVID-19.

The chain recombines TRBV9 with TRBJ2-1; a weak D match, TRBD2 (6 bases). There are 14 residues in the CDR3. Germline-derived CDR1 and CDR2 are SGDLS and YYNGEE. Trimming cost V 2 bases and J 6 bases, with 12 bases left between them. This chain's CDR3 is CASSVPGEGNEQFF. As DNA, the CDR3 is TGTGCCAGCAGCGTCCCGGGGGAAGGCAATGAGCAGTTCTTC.

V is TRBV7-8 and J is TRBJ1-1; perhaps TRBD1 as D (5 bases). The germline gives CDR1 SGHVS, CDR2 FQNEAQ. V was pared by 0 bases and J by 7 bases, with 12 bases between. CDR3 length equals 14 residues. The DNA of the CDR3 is TGTGCCAGCAGCTTAGCCGGGGGACCGATTGAAGCTTTCTTT. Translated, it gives CASSLAGGPIEAFF.

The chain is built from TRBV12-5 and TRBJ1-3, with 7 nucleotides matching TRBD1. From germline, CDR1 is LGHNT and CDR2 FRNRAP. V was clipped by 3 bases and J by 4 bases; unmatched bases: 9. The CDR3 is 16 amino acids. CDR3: CASGLRGQMLGNTIYF. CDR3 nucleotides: TGTGCTAGTGGTTTACGGGGACAGATGTTGGGAAACACCATATATTTT.

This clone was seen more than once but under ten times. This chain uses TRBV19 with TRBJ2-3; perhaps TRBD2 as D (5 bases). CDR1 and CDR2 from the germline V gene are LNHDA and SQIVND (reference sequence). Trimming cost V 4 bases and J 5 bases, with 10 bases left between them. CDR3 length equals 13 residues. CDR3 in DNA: TGTGCCAGTAGTAGGCTCGAGGGAGATACGCAGTATTTT. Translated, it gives CASSRLEGDTQYF. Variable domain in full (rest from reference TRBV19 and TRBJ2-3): DGGITQSPKYLFRKEGQNVTLSCEQNLNHDAMYWYRQDPGQGLRLIYYSQIVNDFQKGDIAEGYSVSREKKESFPLTVTSAQKNPTAFYLCASSRLEGDTQYFGPGTRLTVL.

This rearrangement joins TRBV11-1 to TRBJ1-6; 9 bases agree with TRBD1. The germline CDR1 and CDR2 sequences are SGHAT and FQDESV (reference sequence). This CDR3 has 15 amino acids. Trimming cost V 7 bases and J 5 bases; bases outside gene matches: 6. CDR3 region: CASKSDRGDNSPLHF. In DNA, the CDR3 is TGTGCCAGCAAGTCAGACAGGGGGGATAATTCACCCCTCCACTTT.

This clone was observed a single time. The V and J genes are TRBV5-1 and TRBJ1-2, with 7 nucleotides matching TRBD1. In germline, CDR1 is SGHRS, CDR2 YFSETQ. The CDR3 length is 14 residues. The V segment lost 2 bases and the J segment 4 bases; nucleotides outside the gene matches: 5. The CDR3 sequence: CASSFDREAYGYTF. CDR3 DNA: TGCGCCAGCAGCTTTGACAGGGAGGCCTATGGCTACACCTTC. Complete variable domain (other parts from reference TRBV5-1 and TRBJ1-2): KAGVTQTPRYLIKTRGQQVTLSCSPISGHRSVSWYQQTPGQGLQFLFEYFSETQRNKGNFPGRFSGRQFSNSRSEMNVSTLELGDSALYLCASSFDREAYGYTFGSGTRLTVV.

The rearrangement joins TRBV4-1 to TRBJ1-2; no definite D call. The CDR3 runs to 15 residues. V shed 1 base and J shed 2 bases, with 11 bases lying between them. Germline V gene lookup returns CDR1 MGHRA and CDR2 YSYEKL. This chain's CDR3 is CASSQAAQLNYGYTF. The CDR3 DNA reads TGCGCCAGCAGCCAAGCCGCACAGTTAAACTATGGCTACACCTTC.

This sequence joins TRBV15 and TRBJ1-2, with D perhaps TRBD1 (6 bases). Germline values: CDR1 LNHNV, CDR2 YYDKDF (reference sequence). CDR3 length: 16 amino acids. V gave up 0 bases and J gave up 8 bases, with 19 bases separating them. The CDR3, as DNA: TGTGCCACCAGCAGAGATTCTGGGATCAGGGGTCCGGGCTACACCTTC. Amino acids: CATSRDSGIRGPGYTF.

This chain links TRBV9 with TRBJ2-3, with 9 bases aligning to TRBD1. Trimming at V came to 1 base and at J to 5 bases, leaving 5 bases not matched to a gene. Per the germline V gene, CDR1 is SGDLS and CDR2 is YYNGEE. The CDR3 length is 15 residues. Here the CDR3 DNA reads TGTGCCAGCAGCGTATTTGGGACAGGGAGAGATACGCAGTATTTT. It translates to CASSVFGTGRDTQYF. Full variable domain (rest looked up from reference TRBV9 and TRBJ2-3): DSGVTQTPKHLITATGQRVTLRCSPRSGDLSVYWYQQSLDQGLQFLIQYYNGEERAKGNILERFSAQQFPDLHSELNLSSLELGDSALYFCASSVFGTGRDTQYFGPGTRLTVL.

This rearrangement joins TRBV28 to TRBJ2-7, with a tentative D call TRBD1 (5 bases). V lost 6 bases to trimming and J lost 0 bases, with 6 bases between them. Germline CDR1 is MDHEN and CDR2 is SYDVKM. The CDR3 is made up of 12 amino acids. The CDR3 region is CASRRGSYEQYF. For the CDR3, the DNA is TGTGCCAGCAGAAGGGGCTCCTACGAGCAGTACTTC.

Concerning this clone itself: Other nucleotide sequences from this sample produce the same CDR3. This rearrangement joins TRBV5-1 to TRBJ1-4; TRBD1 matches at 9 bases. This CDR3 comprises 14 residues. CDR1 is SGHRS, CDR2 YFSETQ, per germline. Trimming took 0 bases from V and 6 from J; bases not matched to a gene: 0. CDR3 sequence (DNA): TGCGCCAGCAGCTTGGGGACAGGGGATGAAAAACTGTTTTTT. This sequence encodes CASSLGTGDEKLFF.

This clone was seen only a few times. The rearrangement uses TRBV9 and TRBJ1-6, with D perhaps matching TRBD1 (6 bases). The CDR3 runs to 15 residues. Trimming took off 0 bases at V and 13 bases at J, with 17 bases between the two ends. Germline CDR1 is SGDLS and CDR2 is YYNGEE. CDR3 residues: CASSVGPSGQSPLHF. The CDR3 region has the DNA TGTGCCAGCAGCGTAGGACCCTCTGGACAGTCCCCCCTCCACTTT.

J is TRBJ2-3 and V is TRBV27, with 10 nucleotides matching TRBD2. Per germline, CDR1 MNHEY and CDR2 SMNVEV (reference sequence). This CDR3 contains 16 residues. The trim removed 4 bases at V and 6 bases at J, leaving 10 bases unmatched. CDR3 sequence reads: CASSSKRLAGVDTQYF. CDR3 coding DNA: TGTGCCAGCAGTTCCAAGAGGCTAGCGGGAGTGGATACGCAGTATTTT.

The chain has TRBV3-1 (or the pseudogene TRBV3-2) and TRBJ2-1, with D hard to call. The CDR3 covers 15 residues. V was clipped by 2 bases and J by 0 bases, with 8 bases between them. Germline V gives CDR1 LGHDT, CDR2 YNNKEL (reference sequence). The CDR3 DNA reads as TGTGCCAGCAGCCAATTGCGGAGCTCCTACAATGAGCAGTTCTTC. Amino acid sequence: CASSQLRSSYNEQFF.

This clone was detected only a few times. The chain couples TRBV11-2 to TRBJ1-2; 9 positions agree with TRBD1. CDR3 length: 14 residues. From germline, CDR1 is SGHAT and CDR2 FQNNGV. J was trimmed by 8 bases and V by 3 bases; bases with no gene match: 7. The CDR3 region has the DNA TGTGCCAGCAGCTTTATGGGTACAGGGGGCGGCTACACCTTC. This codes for CASSFMGTGGGYTF.

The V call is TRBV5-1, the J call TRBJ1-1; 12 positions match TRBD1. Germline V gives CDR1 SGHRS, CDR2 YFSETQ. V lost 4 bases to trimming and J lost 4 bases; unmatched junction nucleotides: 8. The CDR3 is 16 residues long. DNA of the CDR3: TGCGCCAGCAGCATAGGGACAGGGGGCCAGGGCACTGAAGCTTTCTTT. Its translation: CASSIGTGGQGTEAFF.

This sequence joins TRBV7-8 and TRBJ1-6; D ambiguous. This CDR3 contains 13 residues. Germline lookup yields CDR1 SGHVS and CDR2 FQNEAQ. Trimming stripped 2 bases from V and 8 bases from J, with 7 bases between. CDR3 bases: TGTGCCAGCAGCTTACCCGGAGATTCACCCCTCCACTTT. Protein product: CASSLPGDSPLHF. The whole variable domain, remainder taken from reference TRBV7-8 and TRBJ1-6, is GAGVSQSPRYKVAKRGQDVALRCDPISGHVSLFWYQQALGQGPEFLTYFQNEAQLDKSGLPSDRFFAERPEGSVSTLKIQRTQQEDSAVYLCASSLPGDSPLHFGNGTRLTVT.

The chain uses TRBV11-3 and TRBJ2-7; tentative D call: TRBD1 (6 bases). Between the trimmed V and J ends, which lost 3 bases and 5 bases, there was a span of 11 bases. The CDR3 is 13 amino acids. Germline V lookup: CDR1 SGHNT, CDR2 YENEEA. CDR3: CASSFMTGHEQYF. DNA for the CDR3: TGTGCCAGCAGCTTCATGACAGGCCACGAGCAGTACTTC.

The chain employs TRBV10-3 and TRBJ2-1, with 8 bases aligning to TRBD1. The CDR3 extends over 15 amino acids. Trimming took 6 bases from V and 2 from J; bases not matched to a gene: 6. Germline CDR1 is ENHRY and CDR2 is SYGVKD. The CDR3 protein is CAIRTTGDAYNEQFF. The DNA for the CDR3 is TGTGCCATCAGGACGACAGGGGACGCCTACAATGAGCAGTTCTTC.

In DNA form, the CDR3 reads TGTGCCAGCAAAGCGGGAGTTCTAGATACGCAGTATTTT. Translating it yields CASKAGVLDTQYF. The chain links TRBV6-5 to TRBJ2-3; 8 nucleotides match TRBD2. V dropped 7 bases and J dropped 5; count of bases not matched to a gene: 5. In germline, CDR1 is MNHEY, CDR2 SVGAGI. The CDR3 contains 13 residues.

The DNA of the CDR3 is TGTGCCAGCACGACAGGGGGTTGGACTGAAGCTTTCTTT. Protein sequence: CASTTGGWTEAFF. The chain uses TRBV6-5 and TRBJ1-1; 9 nucleotides line up with TRBD1. Unmatched junction bases numbered 5, after V lost 7 bases and J lost 5 bases. CDR3 length: 13 amino acids. The germline gives CDR1 MNHEY, CDR2 SVGAGI.

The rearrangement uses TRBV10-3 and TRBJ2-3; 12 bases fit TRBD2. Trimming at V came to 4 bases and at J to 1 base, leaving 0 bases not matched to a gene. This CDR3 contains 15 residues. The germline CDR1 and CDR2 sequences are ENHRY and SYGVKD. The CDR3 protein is CAISGLAGGTDTQYF. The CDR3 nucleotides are TGTGCCATCAGTGGACTAGCGGGAGGCACAGATACGCAGTATTTT.

The CDR3 loop is CASRTTGNEQFF. CDR3 DNA: TGTGCCAGCAGAACGACAGGGAATGAGCAGTTCTTC. The chain employs TRBV12-3 or TRBV12-4 and TRBJ2-1; 7 nucleotides agree with TRBD1. V lost 6 bases, J lost 7 bases, and 3 bases stayed unmatched. The length of the CDR3 is 12 residues.